Below, 18 T cell receptor beta chains from the same sample are listed, as sequenced in a study of regulatory T cells in long-lasting Graves disease. Time point defined: newly diagnosed GD, antithyroid drugs for less than 3 months. Construction of the TCR library relied on RNA isolated from PBMCs. In building TCR beta libraries, iRepertoire HTBI primers were used together with Arm-PCR of CDR3 regions. One entry per CDR3 protein, called by TCRdb with MiXCR from the multiplex PCR reads. The sample has 400,000 to 550,000 distinct CDR3 sequences; about a sixth are singletons. In addition, the sample was reused for a study of T cells in Graves' hyperthyroidism and ophthalmopathy.

Sequencing used peripheral blood mononuclear cells (PBMCs), obtained at new diagnosis, from a patient treated with antithyroid drugs. These receptors were obtained from a woman between 25 and 40 years old with Graves disease.

This rearrangement joins TRBV4-3 to TRBJ2-7; D unresolved. From germline, CDR1 is LGHNA and CDR2 YSLEER. The CDR3 loop spans 14 amino acids. V was cut by 1 base and J by 3 bases, with 10 bases left in between. The CDR3 sequence is CASSQVGSVYEQYF. CDR3 bases: TGCGCCAGCAGCCAAGTAGGTAGTGTCTACGAGCAGTACTTC.

This clonotype was counted ten times or more. The gene calls are TRBV13 and TRBJ1-1; TRBD1 matches 8 bases. Germline V gives CDR1 PRHDT, CDR2 FYEKMQ (reference sequence). The CDR3 sequence is 15 residues long. V was pared by 6 bases and J by 0 bases, with 6 bases of the junction left unmatched. CDR3 DNA sequence: TGTGCCAGCAGTTTACGACAGGGGATGAACACTGAAGCTTTCTTT. This encodes CASSLRQGMNTEAFF.

At least ten counts were recorded for this clonotype. The chain combines TRBV5-1 with TRBJ2-7; D is unclear. Trimming cost V 4 bases and J 6 bases, with 17 bases left between them. This CDR3 contains 14 residues. Germline-derived CDR1 and CDR2 are SGHRS and YFSETQ. CDR3 sequence (DNA): TGCGCCAGCAGCATTACGACCGACCAAGGCGAGCAGTACTTC. It yields the protein CASSITTDQGEQYF.

This clonotype was observed many times. This sequence joins TRBV5-5 and TRBJ2-4, with TRBD1 matching 10 bases. CDR1 SGHKS and CDR2 YYEKEE come from the germline V gene (reference sequence). The CDR3 is 17 residues long. The J segment lost 0 bases and the V segment lost 7 bases, leaving 10 bases of the junction unmatched. In DNA form, the CDR3 reads TGTGCCAGCCACCGGACAGGGGGTATTTTAGCCAAAAACATTCAGTACTTC. Translated, it gives CASHRTGGILAKNIQYF.

This clonotype was seen a handful of times. The J gene is TRBJ2-1, the V gene TRBV5-5; TRBD1 or TRBD2 may be the D gene (5 bases each). Between the trimmed V and J ends, which lost 2 bases and 5 bases, there was a span of 14 bases. Germline V gene data show CDR1 as SGHKS and CDR2 as YYEKEE (reference sequence). There are 15 residues in the CDR3. The CDR3 DNA is TGTGCCAGCAGCTTAGGGGCCGGGGCACACAATGAGCAGTTCTTC. This encodes CASSLGAGAHNEQFF.

This clonotype was counted at least ten times. CDR3 in DNA: TGCAGTGCTAGAGGCGGAGGAGCCAAAAACATTCAGTACTTC. Amino acids: CSARGGGAKNIQYF. The chain combines TRBV20-1 with TRBJ2-4; D possibly corresponds to TRBD2 (5 bases). V shed 1 base and J shed 0 bases, with 7 bases lying between them. This CDR3 is built from 14 residues. CDR1 is DFQATT and CDR2 is SNEGSKA in the germline V gene (reference sequence).

A few counts support this clonotype. The chain links TRBV20-1 to TRBJ2-7; a possible D gene is TRBD2 (6 bases). The CDR3 covers 11 residues. V was shortened by 3 bases and J by 5 bases, with 8 bases between the two germline ends. In germline, CDR1 is DFQATT, CDR2 SNEGSKA (reference sequence). The CDR3 DNA is TGCAGTGCTAGGAGGGAGGACGAGCAGTACTTC. As protein: CSARREDEQYF.

This clonotype has at least ten counts. The chain recombines TRBV3-1 with TRBJ2-7; D is ambiguous. CDR3 length: 14 amino acids. Germline CDR1 LGHDT, CDR2 YNNKEL (reference sequence). Trimming took off 4 bases at V and 3 bases at J, with 13 bases between the two ends. The CDR3 protein is CASSPYKVLYEQYF. The CDR3 DNA is TGTGCCAGCAGCCCATACAAAGTCCTCTACGAGCAGTACTTC.

This clonotype was seen repeatedly, ten times or more. V is TRBV9 and J is TRBJ2-1; D is ambiguous. The CDR3 length is 15 residues. The V and J ends lost 0 bases and 2 bases respectively, with 9 bases between them. Germline lookup yields CDR1 SGDLS and CDR2 YYNGEE. The CDR3, as DNA: TGTGCCAGCAGCGTAGGGCGATTTACCTACAATGAGCAGTTCTTC. This codes for CASSVGRFTYNEQFF. Filled out from reference TRBV9 and TRBJ2-1, the complete variable domain reads DSGVTQTPKHLITATGQRVTLRCSPRSGDLSVYWYQQSLDQGLQFLIQYYNGEERAKGNILERFSAQQFPDLHSELNLSSLELGDSALYFCASSVGRFTYNEQFFGPGTRLTVL.

This clonotype was seen repeatedly, ten times or more. The chain recombines TRBV28 with TRBJ2-5, with D possibly matching TRBD2 (6 bases). This CDR3 is built from 14 residues. CDR1 MDHEN and CDR2 SYDVKM come from the germline V gene. Between the trimmed V and J ends, which lost 6 bases and 7 bases, there was a span of 18 bases. CDR3 DNA sequence: TGTGCCAGCAGCCTGGAGGGGCCGCTAGGGACCCAGTACTTC. Translating gives CASSLEGPLGTQYF.

This clonotype was detected many times. This chain uses TRBV6-1 with TRBJ1-2; D is undetermined. Trimming took 4 bases from V and 2 from J, leaving 11 bases between them. Germline V lookup: CDR1 MNHNS, CDR2 SASEGT. The CDR3 totals 14 residues. Written as DNA, the CDR3 is TGTGCCAGCAGTGCACTAACAGACAACTATGGCTACACCTTC. The encoded protein is CASSALTDNYGYTF.

In its sample, this clonotype was seen many times. V gene TRBV13 combines with J gene TRBJ1-4, with D perhaps matching TRBD1 (5 bases). Trimming stripped 0 bases from V and 3 bases from J, with 8 bases between. CDR3 length: 15 amino acids. CDR1 PRHDT and CDR2 FYEKMQ come from the germline V gene (reference sequence). The CDR3 DNA sequence: TGTGCCAGCAGCTTAGGGAAGGGGTCTAATGAAAAACTGTTTTTT. Residues: CASSLGKGSNEKLFF.

Ten or more counts support this clonotype. As DNA, the CDR3 is TGTGCCAGCAGTTACTCGAGATCCCCCGGGAACGAGCAGTACTTC. Its protein is CASSYSRSPGNEQYF. The chain links TRBV6-5 to TRBJ2-7; maybe TRBD2 (5 bases). The CDR3 is 15 amino acids. Trimming took off 0 bases at V and 5 bases at J, with 14 bases between the two ends. Germline CDR1 is MNHEY and CDR2 is SVGAGI.

The chain joins TRBV7-8 to TRBJ1-2; 8 bases align to TRBD1. V shed 0 bases and J 7 bases; nucleotides not matched to a gene: 7. Germline lookup yields CDR1 SGHVS and CDR2 FQNEAQ. The CDR3 sequence is 15 residues long. The chain's CDR3 is CASSLAPGQDTGYTF. The DNA of the CDR3 is TGTGCCAGCAGCTTAGCTCCGGGACAGGATACTGGCTACACCTTC.

This clonotype was recorded a few times. The chain combines TRBV2 with TRBJ2-1, with 7 bases fitting TRBD2. This CDR3 is built from 14 residues. The ends lost 2 bases at V and 6 bases at J; junction bases unmatched: 4. Germline V CDR1 and CDR2: SNHLY, FYNNEI. CDR3 residues: CASSERAGVNEQFF. For the CDR3, the DNA is TGTGCCAGCAGTGAAAGGGCGGGGGTCAATGAGCAGTTCTTC.

This clonotype turned up a few times. The V and J genes are TRBV11-2 and TRBJ2-7, with 14 nucleotides matching TRBD2. The CDR3 is 15 residues long. Germline trimming cut 6 bases from V and 4 bases from J; bases unmatched to any gene: 5. Germline assignment: CDR1 SGHAT and CDR2 FQNNGV. The CDR3 sequence is CASRSTSGRGYEQYF. The CDR3 coding sequence is TGTGCCAGCAGGTCGACTAGCGGGAGGGGGTACGAGCAGTACTTC. Full variable domain (outside the CDR3, taken from reference TRBV11-2 and TRBJ2-7): EAGVAQSPRYKIIEKRQSVAFWCNPISGHATLYWYQQILGQGPKLLIQFQNNGVVDDSQLPKDRFSAERLKGVDSTLKIQPAKLEDSAVYLCASRSTSGRGYEQYFGPGTRLTVT.

This clonotype has more than one count but fewer than ten. The V gene is TRBV5-1, the J gene TRBJ2-1; D is perhaps TRBD1 (6 bases). The CDR3 runs to 14 residues. V was pared by 0 bases and J by 8 bases, with 12 bases between. Germline V gene sequence: CDR1 SGHRS, CDR2 YFSETQ. The chain's CDR3 is CASSLEQGIYEQFF. Here the CDR3 DNA reads TGCGCCAGCAGCTTGGAACAGGGAATTTATGAGCAGTTCTTC.

This clonotype has a handful of counts. The CDR3 here is CASSEDPGLGANEQFF. CDR3 sequence (DNA): TGCGCCAGCAGTGAGGATCCGGGACTAGGAGCTAATGAGCAGTTCTTC. J is TRBJ2-1 and V is TRBV10-2; 8 bases match TRBD2. Germline V gives CDR1 WSHSY, CDR2 SAAADI. The CDR3 is 16 amino acids. V shed 2 bases, J shed 7 bases, and the junction held 10 bases outside the gene matches.